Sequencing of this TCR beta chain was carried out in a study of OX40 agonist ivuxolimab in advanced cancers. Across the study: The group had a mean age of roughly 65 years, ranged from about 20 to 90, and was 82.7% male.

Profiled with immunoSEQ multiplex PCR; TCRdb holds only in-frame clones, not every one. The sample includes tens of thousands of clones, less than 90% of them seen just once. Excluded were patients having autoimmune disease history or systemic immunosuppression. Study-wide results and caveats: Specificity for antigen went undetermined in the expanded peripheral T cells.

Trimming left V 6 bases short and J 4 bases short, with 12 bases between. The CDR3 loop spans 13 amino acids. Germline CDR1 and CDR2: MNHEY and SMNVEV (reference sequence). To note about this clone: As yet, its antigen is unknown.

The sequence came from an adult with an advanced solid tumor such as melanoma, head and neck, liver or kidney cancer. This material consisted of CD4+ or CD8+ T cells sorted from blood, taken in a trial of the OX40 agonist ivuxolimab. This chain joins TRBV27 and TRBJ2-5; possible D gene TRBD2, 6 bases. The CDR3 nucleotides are TGTGCCAGCAGCCGGCGGGGTCGAGAGACCCAGTACTTC. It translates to CASSRRGRETQYF.